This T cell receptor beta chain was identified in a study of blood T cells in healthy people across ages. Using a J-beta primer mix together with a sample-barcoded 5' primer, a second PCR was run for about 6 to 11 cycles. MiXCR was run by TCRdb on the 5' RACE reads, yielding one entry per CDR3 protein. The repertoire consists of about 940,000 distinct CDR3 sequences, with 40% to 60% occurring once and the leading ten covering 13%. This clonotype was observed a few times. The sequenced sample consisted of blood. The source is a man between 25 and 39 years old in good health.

The DNA of the CDR3 is TGCGCCAGCAGCCAATCCACACAGCGTATGGCCAACGTCCTGACTTTC. Its protein is CASSQSTQRMANVLTF. This chain uses TRBV4-3 with TRBJ2-6; D uncertain. CDR1 is LGHNA, CDR2 YSLEER, per germline. Trimming left V 2 bases short and J 6 bases short, with 14 bases between. This CDR3 spans 16 amino acids.